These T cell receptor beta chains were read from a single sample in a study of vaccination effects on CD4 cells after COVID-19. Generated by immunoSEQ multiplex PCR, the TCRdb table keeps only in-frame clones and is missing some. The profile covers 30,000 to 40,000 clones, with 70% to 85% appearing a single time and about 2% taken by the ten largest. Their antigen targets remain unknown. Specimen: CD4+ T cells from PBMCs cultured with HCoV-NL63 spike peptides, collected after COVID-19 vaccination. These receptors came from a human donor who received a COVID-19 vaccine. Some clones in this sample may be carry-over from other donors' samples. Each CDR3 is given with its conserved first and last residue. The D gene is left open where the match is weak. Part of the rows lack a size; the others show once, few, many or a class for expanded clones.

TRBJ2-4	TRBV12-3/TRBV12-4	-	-	CASTHTRGIQYF	TGTGCCAGCACCCATACCAGGGGCATTCAGTACTTC
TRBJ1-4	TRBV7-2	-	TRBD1	CASSLVTGAATNEKLFF	TGTGCCAGCAGCTTAGTGACAGGGGCGGCAACTAATGAAAAACTGTTTTTT
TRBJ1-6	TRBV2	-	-	CASRDYRIYQNSPLHF	TGTGCCAGCAGGGATTACAGGATCTACCAAAATTCACCCCTCCACTTT
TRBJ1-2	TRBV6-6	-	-	CASSNREPPGYTF	TGTGCCAGCAGTAATCGGGAGCCCCCTGGCTACACCTTC
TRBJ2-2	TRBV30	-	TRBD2	CAWRTSGGFTGELFF	TGTGCCTGGAGAACTAGCGGGGGGTTCACCGGGGAGCTGTTTTTT
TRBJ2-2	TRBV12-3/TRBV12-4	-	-	CASIGYTGELFF	TGTGCCAGCATCGGATACACCGGGGAGCTGTTTTTT
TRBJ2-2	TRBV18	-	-	CASSPTIAGRMNTGELFF	TGTGCCAGCTCACCTACTATTGCGGGACGGATGAACACCGGGGAGCTGTTTTTT
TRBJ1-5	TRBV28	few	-	CASSLRQGPQPQHF	TGTGCCAGCAGTTTAAGGCAGGGGCCTCAGCCCCAGCATTTT
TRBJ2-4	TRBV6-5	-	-	CASSRGQGGNIQYF	TGTGCCAGCAGTCGTGGACAGGGAGGGAACATTCAGTACTTC
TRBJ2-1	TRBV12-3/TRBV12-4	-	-	CASPRNNEQFF	TGTGCCAGCCCACGTAACAATGAGCAGTTCTTC
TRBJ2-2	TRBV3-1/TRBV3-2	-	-	CASSHMSTGELFF	TGTGCCAGCAGCCACATGTCCACCGGGGAGCTGTTTTTT
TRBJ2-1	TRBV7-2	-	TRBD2	CASSSGTSGRNEQFF	TGTGCCAGCAGCTCAGGGACTAGCGGTCGGAATGAGCAGTTCTTC
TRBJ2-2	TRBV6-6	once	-	CASSLKGTGELFF	TGTGCCAGCAGTTTGAAAGGGACCGGGGAGCTGTTTTTT
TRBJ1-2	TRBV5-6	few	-	CASSFPDRANYGYTF	TGTGCCAGCAGCTTCCCGGACAGAGCTAACTATGGCTACACCTTC
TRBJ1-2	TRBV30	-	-	CAWSPDSPYGYTF	TGTGCCTGGAGTCCTGACAGCCCCTATGGCTACACCTTC
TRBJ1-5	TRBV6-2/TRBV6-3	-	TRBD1	CASSSTGGSAPQHF	TGTGCCAGCAGTTCCACAGGGGGGTCGGCGCCCCAGCATTTT
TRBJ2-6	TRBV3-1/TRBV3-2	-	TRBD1	CASSLGQGNSGANVLTF	TGTGCCAGCAGCTTAGGACAGGGGAACTCTGGGGCCAACGTCCTGACTTTC
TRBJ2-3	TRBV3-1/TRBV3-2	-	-	CASSHHGADTQYF	TGTGCCAGCAGCCACCACGGGGCAGATACGCAGTATTTT
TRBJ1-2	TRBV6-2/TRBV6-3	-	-	CASSPPVGSYGYTF	TGTGCCAGCAGTCCACCAGTAGGGAGCTATGGCTACACCTTC
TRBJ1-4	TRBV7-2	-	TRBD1	CASSFHTGGSEKLFF	TGTGCCAGCAGCTTCCACACAGGGGGGAGTGAAAAACTGTTTTTT
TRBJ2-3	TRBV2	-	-	CASSDPGAVADTQYF	TGTGCCAGCAGTGATCCGGGGGCCGTAGCCGATACGCAGTATTTT
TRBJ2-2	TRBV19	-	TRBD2	CASSIGLAGGRGNTGELFF	TGTGCCAGTAGTATCGGGCTAGCGGGGGGTAGGGGGAACACCGGGGAGCTGTTTTTT
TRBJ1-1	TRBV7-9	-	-	CASSGDGKNTEAFF	TGTGCCAGCAGCGGGGACGGAAAGAACACTGAAGCTTTCTTT
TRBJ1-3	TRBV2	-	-	CASSEVGSGNTIYF	TGTGCCAGCAGTGAAGTGGGTTCTGGAAACACCATATATTTT
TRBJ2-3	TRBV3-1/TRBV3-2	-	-	CASSRQSTDTQYF	TGTGCCAGCAGTCGACAGAGCACAGATACGCAGTATTTT
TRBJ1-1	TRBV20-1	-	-	CSARYGPEAFF	TGCAGTGCTAGATATGGCCCTGAAGCTTTCTTT
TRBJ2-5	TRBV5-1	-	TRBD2	CASSLGTGGAQETQYF	TGCGCCAGCAGCTTGGGGACGGGGGGGGCACAAGAGACCCAGTACTTC
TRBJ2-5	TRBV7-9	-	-	CASSLEAGLRGTQYF	TGTGCCAGCAGCTTAGAGGCAGGCTTGCGGGGTACCCAGTACTTC
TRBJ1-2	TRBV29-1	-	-	CSVGAEYGYTF	TGCAGCGTGGGAGCAGAGTATGGCTACACCTTC
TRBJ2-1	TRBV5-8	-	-	CASSFRDIGFF	TGTGCCAGCAGCTTCCGGGATATAGGGTTCTTC
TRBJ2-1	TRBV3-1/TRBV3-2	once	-	CASSQDGSSYNEQFF	TGTGCCAGCAGCCAAGACGGAAGCTCCTACAATGAGCAGTTCTTC
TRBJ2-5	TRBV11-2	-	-	CASSPGTGGILETQYF	TGTGCCAGCAGCCCGGGAACTGGGGGAATTTTAGAGACCCAGTACTTC
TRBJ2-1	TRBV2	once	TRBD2	CASSEERGGHNEQFF	TGTGCCAGCAGTGAGGAGCGGGGGGGCCACAATGAGCAGTTCTTC
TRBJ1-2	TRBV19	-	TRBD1	CASTVLRGGTGESYGYTF	TGTGCCAGTACCGTCCTCCGGGGGGGGACAGGGGAATCCTATGGCTACACCTTC
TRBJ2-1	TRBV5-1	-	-	CASSLLRSSYNEQFF	TGCGCCAGCAGCTTGCTACGGAGCTCCTACAATGAGCAGTTCTTC
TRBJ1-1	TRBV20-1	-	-	CSAYADTEAFF	TGCAGTGCTTACGCGGACACTGAAGCTTTCTTT
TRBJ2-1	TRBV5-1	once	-	CASGPAQRPDYNEQFF	TGCGCCAGCGGTCCGGCTCAGCGGCCAGATTACAATGAGCAGTTCTTC
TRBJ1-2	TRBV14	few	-	CASSQAPGGYTF	TGTGCCAGCAGCCAAGCTCCCGGTGGCTACACCTTC
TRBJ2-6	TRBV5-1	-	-	CASSLVSSGANVLTF	TGCGCCAGCAGCTTGGTGTCGTCTGGGGCCAACGTCCTGACTTTC